This T cell receptor (beta chain) was recovered during a study of T cells expressing NK-cell markers. Looking at the study overall: Sequenced donors, eight in total, included seven who were HCMV-seropositive and one who was seronegative.

TCRdb processed the 5' RACE reads again and assigns one entry to each CDR3 protein, with no DNA. This repertoire comprises about 450,000 distinct CDR3 sequences; its ten largest clones make up about 7.3%. The CDR3 spans 13 residues. The germline V gene encodes CDR1 MNHEY and CDR2 SMNVEV (reference sequence). Study conclusions and caveats: As a fraction of CD8+ T cells, dominant NKG2C+ clonotypes reached roughly 1.0-7.0% in six or seven donors.

In the case of this clonotype: Its antigen remains unknown.

The J gene is TRBJ2-7, the V gene TRBV27; TCRdb outputs TRBD1, but without DNA this stays unchecked. The source of this sequence is a woman aged 18 to 69 in good health. Material: blood T cells: a sorted CD56 or NKG2C T cell subset, CD4+ or CD8+ T cells, or bulk PBMC T cells (not recorded which). CDR3 loop: CASSSTDPYEQYF.